Presented here are 4 T cell receptor beta chains from one specimen sequenced in a study of T cell responses to AZD1222 COVID-19 vaccine. The data were produced by immunoSEQ multiplex PCR, yet TCRdb's version contains in-frame clones alone and is incomplete. The sample lists 150,000 to 200,000 clones, 92% occurring once. Sequences were derived from peripheral blood, sampled on day 0 of AZD1222 vaccination. These TCRs come from an adult in good health.

The V and J genes are TRBV5-8 and TRBJ1-5, with unresolved D. V lost 4 bases and J 8 bases, leaving 13 bases between the germline ends. The germline V gene encodes CDR1 SGHTS and CDR2 YDEGEE. The CDR3 is 13 residues long. The CDR3 region is CASSPPSFEPQHF. The DNA of the CDR3 is TGTGCCAGCAGCCCACCGTCTTTTGAGCCCCAGCATTTT.

The rearrangement links TRBV7-2 to TRBJ1-2, with 8 bases aligning to TRBD1. Losses at the gene ends were 4 bases for V and 1 base for J; bases not matched to a gene: 8. Germline V CDR1 and CDR2: SGHTA, FQGNSA. The length of the CDR3 is 16 residues. In DNA form, the CDR3 reads TGTGCCAGCAGCTCACCCAGGGGGCCGCTTAACTATGGCTACACCTTC. This translates into CASSSPRGPLNYGYTF.

The V and J genes are TRBV19 and TRBJ2-2; a weak D match, TRBD1 (5 bases). This CDR3 region has 15 residues. Germline V gene data show CDR1 as LNHDA and CDR2 as SQIVND (reference sequence). Trimming took off 1 base at V and 3 bases at J, with 9 bases between the two ends. CDR3 protein: CASSIGQGYTGELFF. CDR3 nucleotide sequence: TGTGCCAGTAGTATAGGTCAGGGTTACACCGGGGAGCTGTTTTTT.

The chain is built from TRBV7-9 and TRBJ1-1, with D unresolved. Germline CDR1 is SEHNR and CDR2 is FQNEAQ (reference sequence). The CDR3 loop spans 13 amino acids. V lost 3 bases and J 3 bases, leaving 8 bases between the germline ends. This CDR3 reads CASSFSSDTEAFF. The CDR3 DNA follows: TGTGCCAGCAGCTTCAGCAGTGACACTGAAGCTTTCTTT.